This T cell receptor (beta chain) emerged from a study of regulatory T cells in long-lasting Graves disease. General study points: Among samples with persistent disease, TRBV28, TRBJ1-2 and TRBJ2-5 were favored. Persistent Graves' patients showed a TCR diversity that was lower than that of newly diagnosed ones.

V gave up 0 bases and J gave up 2 bases, with 11 bases separating them. The CDR3 spans 15 residues. The V gene's germline CDR1 is SGHRS and CDR2 YFSETQ. The time point was: newly diagnosed GD, antithyroid drugs for less than 3 months. Generation of the TCR library employed RNA extracted from PBMCs. In building TCR beta libraries, iRepertoire HTBI primers were used together with Arm-PCR of CDR3 regions. Authors' processing steps: Spanning all samples, the identified segments comprised some 62 TRBV and about 13 TRBJ. TCRdb used MiXCR to reprocess the multiplex PCR reads, holding one entry per CDR3 protein. TCRdb's processing, not the authors', yielded these V and J calls. The sample records a few hundred thousand distinct CDR3 sequences, 10% to 15% being singletons. Of note for this clonotype: Its target is not known.

This sample was shared with a second study, whose subject was T cells in Graves' hyperthyroidism and ophthalmopathy. That source reports: With the HTBI primer set, the TCR CDR3 went through a first round of RT-PCR.

The specimen was peripheral blood mononuclear cells (PBMCs), collected at new diagnosis, from a patient treated with antithyroid drugs. V and J are TRBV5-1 and TRBJ1-2, with no clear D. This clonotype was sampled from a woman between 18 and 29 years old with Graves disease. The CDR3 loop is CASSLEADLNYGYTF. The DNA for the CDR3 is TGCGCCAGCAGCTTGGAAGCCGACCTGAACTATGGCTACACCTTC.